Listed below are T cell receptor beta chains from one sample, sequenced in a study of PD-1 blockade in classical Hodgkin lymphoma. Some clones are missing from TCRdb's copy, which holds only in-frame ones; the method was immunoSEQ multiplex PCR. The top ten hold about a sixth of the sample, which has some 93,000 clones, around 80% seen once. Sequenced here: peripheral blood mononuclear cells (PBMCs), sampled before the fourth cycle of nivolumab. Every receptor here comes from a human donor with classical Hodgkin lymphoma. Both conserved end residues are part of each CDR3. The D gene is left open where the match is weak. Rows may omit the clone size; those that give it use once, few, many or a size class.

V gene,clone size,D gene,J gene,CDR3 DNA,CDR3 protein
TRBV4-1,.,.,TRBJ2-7,TGCGCCAGCAGCCAAGGTCCCGCCCACCCGGTCGAGCAGTACTTC,CASSQGPAHPVEQYF
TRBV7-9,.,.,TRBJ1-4,TGTGCCAGCAGCTTAGGGGGTCTTGGTGAAAAACTGTTTTTT,CASSLGGLGEKLFF
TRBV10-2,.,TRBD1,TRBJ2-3,TGCGCCAGCGCAAAGGGACAGGGGTTAACAGATACGCAGTATTTT,CASAKGQGLTDTQYF
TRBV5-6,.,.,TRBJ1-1,TGTGCCAGCAGCTTGGGGGTGGAGAACACTGAAGCTTTCTTT,CASSLGVENTEAFF
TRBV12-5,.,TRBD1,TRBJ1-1,TGTGCTAGTGGTCCCCGGACAGGGGCCACTGAAGCTTTCTTT,CASGPRTGATEAFF
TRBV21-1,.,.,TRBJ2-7,TGTGCCAGCAGCCCCCGGGATATGCCTACTGGCGAGCAGTACTTC,CASSPRDMPTGEQYF
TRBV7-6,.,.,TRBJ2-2,TGTGCCACAAAAGGGGGAGATTTTAGCACCGGGGAGCTGTTTTTT,CATKGGDFSTGELFF
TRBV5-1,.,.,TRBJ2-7,TGCGCCAGCAGCTTACAGGGTGACCCCTGGGAGCAGTACTTC,CASSLQGDPWEQYF
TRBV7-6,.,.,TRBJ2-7,TGTGCCAGCAGCTTAGGGGCCAGCTACGAGCAGTACTTC,CASSLGASYEQYF
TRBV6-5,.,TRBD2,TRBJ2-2,TGTGCCAGCAGTTACGAGCTAGCGGGAGTCGGGGAGCTGTTTTTT,CASSYELAGVGELFF
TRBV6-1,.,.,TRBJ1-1,TGTGCCAGCAAAGACGGGGGATGGACTGAAGCTTTCTTT,CASKDGGWTEAFF
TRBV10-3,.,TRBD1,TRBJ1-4,TGTGCCATCAGTCCCGACCCGGGACAGCTTTTTGAAAAACTGTTTTTT,CAISPDPGQLFEKLFF
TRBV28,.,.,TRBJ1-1,TGTGCCAGCAGTTTTCCGAGGGGGGCTGAAGCTTTCTTT,CASSFPRGAEAFF
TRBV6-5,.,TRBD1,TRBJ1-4,TGTGCCAGCAGTTACTCCCACAGGGGTGGGAGTGAAAAACTGTTTTTT,CASSYSHRGGSEKLFF
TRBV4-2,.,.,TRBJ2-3,TGTGCCAGCAGCCAAGACATCCAAAGCACAGATACGCAGTATTTT,CASSQDIQSTDTQYF
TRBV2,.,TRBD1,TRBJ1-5,TGTGCCAGCAGGTGGACAGGGATCGATCAGCCCCAGCATTTT,CASRWTGIDQPQHF
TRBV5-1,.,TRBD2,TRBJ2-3,TGCGCCAGCAGCTTGGTGCGGGAGACAGATACGCAGTATTTT,CASSLVRETDTQYF
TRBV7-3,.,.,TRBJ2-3,TGTGCCAGCAGCTTATATTGGGGAGATACGCAGTATTTT,CASSLYWGDTQYF
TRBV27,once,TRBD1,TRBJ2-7,TGTGCCAGCAGCGGGGGGACAGGGGGGGTTACGGCCGAGCAGTACTTC,CASSGGTGGVTAEQYF
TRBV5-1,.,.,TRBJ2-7,TGCGCCAGTAAGTTAGGGTCATCCTACGAGCAGTACTTC,CASKLGSSYEQYF
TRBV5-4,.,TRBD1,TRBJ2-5,TGTGCCAGCAGCACCCGGACAGGGGTAGAGACCCAGTACTTC,CASSTRTGVETQYF
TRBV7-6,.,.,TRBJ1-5,TGTGCCAGCAGCCGTCGGGTGGATCAGCCCCAGCATTTT,CASSRRVDQPQHF
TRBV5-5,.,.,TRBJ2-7,TGTGCCAGCAGCTTGGATCAGGGTTACTCCTACGAGCAGTACTTC,CASSLDQGYSYEQYF
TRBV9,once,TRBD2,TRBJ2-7,TGTGCCAGCAGCGCCACGGGGCTAGCGGGAGTCGAGCAGTACTTC,CASSATGLAGVEQYF
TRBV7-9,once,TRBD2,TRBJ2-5,TGTGCCAGCAGCTTAGTCCGAGCGGGACTAGCTGTAGAGACCCAGTACTTC,CASSLVRAGLAVETQYF
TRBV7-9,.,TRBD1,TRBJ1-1,TGTGCCAGCAGCTTAGGGGGACAGACGGGCTTATTGAACACTGAAGCTTTCTTT,CASSLGGQTGLLNTEAFF
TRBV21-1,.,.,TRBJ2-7,TGTGCCAGCAGCCCTCGAAGAACGGGACAGGCGTCCTACGAGCAGTACTTC,CASSPRRTGQASYEQYF
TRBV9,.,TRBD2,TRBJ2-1,TGTGCCAGCAGCCAAACTCCTAGCGGTGAGCAGTTCTTC,CASSQTPSGEQFF
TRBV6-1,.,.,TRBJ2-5,TGTGCCAGCAGTGAAGCAAGCTTTCAAGAGACCCAGTACTTC,CASSEASFQETQYF
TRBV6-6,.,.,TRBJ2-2,TGTGCCAGCAGTTATACCTACACCGGGGAGCTGTTTTTT,CASSYTYTGELFF
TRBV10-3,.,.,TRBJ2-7,TGTGCCATCAGAGAAGGACAAGCCTACGAGCAGTACTTC,CAIREGQAYEQYF
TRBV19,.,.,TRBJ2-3,TGTGCCAGTAGTACTGGGCGGCTCACAGATACGCAGTATTTT,CASSTGRLTDTQYF
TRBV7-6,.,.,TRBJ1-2,TGTGCCAGCAGCCAAAGCACGACCGGAGGGGCAGGTGGCTACACCTTC,CASSQSTTGGAGGYTF
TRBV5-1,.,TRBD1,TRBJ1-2,TGCGCCAGCAGCTTGGGAGACAGGGACTATGGCTACACCTTC,CASSLGDRDYGYTF
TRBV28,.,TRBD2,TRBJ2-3,TGTGCCAGCAGTTTACGAGGCGGGAGGCACACAGATACGCAGTATTTT,CASSLRGGRHTDTQYF
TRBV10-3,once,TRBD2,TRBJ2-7,TGTGCCATCAGTGAGCAGGGGTGGGGTAGCGGGAACTACGAGCAGTACTTC,CAISEQGWGSGNYEQYF
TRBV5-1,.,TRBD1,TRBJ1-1,TGCGCCAGCAGCCTTCGGACAGGGGAGGAAGCTTTCTTT,CASSLRTGEEAFF
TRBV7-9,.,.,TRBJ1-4,TGTGCCAGCAGCCGATGGGACACCGGGCAGGAAAAACTGTTTTTT,CASSRWDTGQEKLFF
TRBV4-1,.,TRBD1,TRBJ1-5,TGCGCCAGCAGCCAGGGCACAGGGGGAAAGGATCAGCCCCAGCATTTT,CASSQGTGGKDQPQHF